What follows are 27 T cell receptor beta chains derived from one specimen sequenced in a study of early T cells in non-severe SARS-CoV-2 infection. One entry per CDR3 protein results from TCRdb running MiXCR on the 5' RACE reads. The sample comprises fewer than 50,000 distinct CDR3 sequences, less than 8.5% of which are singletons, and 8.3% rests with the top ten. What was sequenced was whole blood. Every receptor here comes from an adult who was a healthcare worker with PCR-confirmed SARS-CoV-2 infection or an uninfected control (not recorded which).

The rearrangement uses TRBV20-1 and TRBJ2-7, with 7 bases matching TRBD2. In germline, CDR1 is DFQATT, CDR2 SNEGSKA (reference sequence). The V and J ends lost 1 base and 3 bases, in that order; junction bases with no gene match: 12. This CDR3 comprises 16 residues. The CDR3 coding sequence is TGCAGTGCTAGAGTTTCCCTTAGCGGGTCCTTCTACGAGCAGTACTTC. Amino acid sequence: CSARVSLSGSFYEQYF.

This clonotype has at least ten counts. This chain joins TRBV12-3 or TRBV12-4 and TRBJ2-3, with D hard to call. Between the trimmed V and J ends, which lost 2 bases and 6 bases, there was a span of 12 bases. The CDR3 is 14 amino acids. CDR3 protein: CASSLLFEGDTQYF. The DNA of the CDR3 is TGTGCCAGCAGTTTACTCTTTGAAGGGGATACGCAGTATTTT.

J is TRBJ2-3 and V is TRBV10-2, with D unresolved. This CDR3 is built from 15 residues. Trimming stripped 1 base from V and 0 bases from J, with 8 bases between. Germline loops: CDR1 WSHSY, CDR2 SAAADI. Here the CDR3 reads CASSELAVSTDTQYF. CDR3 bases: TGCGCCAGCAGTGAGTTGGCAGTTAGCACAGATACGCAGTATTTT.

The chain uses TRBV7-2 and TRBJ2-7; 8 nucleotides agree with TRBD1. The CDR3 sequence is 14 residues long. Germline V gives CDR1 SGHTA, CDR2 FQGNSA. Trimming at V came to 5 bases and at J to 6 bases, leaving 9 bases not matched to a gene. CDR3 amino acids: CASSTIRQGSEQYF. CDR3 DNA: TGTGCCAGCAGCACCATTAGACAGGGGTCCGAGCAGTACTTC.

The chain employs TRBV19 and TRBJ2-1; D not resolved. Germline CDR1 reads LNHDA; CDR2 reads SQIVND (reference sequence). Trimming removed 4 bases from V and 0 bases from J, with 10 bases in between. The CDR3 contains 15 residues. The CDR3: CASSTPASSYNEQFF. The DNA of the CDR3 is TGTGCCAGTAGTACCCCCGCGAGCTCCTACAATGAGCAGTTCTTC.

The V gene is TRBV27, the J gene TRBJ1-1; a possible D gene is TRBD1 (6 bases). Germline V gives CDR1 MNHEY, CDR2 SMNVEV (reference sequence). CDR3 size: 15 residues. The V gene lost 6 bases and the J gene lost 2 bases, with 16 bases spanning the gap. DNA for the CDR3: TGTGCCAGCAGCCTGACGTGGGGGGCTAACACTGAAGCTTTCTTT. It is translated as CASSLTWGANTEAFF.

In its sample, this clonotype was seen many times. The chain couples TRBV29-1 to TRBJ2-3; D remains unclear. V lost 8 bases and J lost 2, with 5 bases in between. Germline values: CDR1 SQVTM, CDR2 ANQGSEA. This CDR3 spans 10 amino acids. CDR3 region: CSTDTDTQYF. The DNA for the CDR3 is TGCAGCACCGACACAGATACGCAGTATTTT.

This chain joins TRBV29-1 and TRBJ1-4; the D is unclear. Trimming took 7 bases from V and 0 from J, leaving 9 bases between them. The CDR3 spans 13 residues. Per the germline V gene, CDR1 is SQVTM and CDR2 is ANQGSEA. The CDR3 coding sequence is TGCAGCGCCACTGGGACAACTAATGAAAAACTGTTTTTT. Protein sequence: CSATGTTNEKLFF.

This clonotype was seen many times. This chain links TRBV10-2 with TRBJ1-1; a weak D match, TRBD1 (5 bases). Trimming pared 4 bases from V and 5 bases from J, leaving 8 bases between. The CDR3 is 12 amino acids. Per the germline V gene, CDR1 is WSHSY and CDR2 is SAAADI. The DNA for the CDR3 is TGCGCCAGCAGTGGGGGCCTTACTGAAGCTTTCTTT. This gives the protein CASSGGLTEAFF.

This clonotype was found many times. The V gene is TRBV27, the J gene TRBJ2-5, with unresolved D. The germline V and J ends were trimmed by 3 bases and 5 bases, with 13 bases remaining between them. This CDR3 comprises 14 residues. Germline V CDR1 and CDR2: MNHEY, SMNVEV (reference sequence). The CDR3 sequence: CASSLGMATETQYF. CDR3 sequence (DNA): TGTGCCAGCAGTTTGGGAATGGCTACGGAGACCCAGTACTTC.

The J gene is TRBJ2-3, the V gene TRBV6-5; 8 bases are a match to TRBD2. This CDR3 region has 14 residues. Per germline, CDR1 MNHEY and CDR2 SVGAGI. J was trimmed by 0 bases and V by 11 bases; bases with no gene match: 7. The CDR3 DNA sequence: TGTGCCTCAGGGGCTAGCGGGAGCACAGATACGCAGTATTTT. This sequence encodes CASGASGSTDTQYF.

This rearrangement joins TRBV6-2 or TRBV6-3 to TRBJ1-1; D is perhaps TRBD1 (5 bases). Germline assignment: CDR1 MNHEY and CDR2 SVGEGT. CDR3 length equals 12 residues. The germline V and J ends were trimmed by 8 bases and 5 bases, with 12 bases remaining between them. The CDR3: CASHTGGTEAFF. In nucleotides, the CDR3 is TGTGCCAGCCATACGGGGGGGACTGAAGCTTTCTTT.

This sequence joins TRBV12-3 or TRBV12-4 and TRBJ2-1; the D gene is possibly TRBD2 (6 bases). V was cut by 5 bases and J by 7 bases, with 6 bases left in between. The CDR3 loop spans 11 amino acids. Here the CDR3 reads CASSGGNEQFF. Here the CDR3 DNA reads TGTGCCAGCAGTGGGGGGAATGAGCAGTTCTTC.

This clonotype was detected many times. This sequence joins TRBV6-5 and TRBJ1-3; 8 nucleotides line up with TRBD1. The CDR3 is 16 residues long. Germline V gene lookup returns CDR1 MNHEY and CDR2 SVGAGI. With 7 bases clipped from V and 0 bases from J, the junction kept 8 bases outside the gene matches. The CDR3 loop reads CASTHGQGLSGNTIYF. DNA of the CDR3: TGTGCCAGCACCCACGGACAGGGCCTCTCTGGAAACACCATATATTTT.

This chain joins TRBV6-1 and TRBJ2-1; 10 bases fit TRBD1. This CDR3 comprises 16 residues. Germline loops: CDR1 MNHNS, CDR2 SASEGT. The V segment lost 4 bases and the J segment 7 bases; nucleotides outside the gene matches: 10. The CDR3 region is CASSAMGTGVANEQFF. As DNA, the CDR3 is TGTGCCAGCAGTGCCATGGGGACAGGGGTTGCAAATGAGCAGTTCTTC.

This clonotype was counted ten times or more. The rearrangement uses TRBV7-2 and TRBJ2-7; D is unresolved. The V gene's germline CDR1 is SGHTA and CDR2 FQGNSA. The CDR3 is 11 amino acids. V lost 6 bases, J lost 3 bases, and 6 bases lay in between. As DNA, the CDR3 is TGTGCCAGCAGTTTTTACTACGAGCAGTACTTC. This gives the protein CASSFYYEQYF.

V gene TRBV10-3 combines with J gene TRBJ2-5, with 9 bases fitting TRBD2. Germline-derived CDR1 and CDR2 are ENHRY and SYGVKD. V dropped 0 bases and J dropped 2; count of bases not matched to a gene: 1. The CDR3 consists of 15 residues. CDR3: CAISESTSGQETQYF. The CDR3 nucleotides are TGTGCCATCAGTGAGTCTACTAGCGGGCAAGAGACCCAGTACTTC.

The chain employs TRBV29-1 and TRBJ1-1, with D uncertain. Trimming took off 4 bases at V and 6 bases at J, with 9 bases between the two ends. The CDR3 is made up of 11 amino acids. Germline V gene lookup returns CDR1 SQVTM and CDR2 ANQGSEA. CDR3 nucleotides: TGCAGCGTTGGGTCGTTAGCTGAAGCTTTCTTT. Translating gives CSVGSLAEAFF.

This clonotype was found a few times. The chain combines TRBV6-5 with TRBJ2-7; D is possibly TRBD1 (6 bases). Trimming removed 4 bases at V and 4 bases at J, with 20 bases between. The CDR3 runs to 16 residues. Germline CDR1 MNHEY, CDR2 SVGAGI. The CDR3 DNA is TGTGCCAGCAGTTCACAGTATGACAGGCCCTTATACGAGCAGTACTTC. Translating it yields CASSSQYDRPLYEQYF.

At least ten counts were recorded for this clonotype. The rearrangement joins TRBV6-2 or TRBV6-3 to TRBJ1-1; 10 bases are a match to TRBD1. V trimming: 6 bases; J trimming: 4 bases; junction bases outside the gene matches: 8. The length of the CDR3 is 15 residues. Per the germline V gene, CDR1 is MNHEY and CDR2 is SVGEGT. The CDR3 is CASRPTWTGGTEAFF. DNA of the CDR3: TGTGCCAGCAGGCCCACCTGGACAGGGGGCACTGAAGCTTTCTTT.

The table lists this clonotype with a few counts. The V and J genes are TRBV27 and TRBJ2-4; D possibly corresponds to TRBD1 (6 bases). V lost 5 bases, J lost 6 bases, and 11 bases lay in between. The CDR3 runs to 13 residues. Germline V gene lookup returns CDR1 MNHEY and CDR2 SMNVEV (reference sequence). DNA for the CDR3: TGTGCCAGCAGTAGCCGCAGGGGAAACATTCAGTACTTC. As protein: CASSSRRGNIQYF.

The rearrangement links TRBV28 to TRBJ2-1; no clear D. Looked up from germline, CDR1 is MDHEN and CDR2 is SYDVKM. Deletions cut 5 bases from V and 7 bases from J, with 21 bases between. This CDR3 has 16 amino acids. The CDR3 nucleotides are TGTGCCAGCAGTCCACGGACCTTTTCCCAAGAGAATGAGCAGTTCTTC. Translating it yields CASSPRTFSQENEQFF.

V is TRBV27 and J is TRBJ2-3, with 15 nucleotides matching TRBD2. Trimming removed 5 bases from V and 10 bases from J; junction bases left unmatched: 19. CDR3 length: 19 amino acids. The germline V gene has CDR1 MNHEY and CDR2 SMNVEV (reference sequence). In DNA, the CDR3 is TGTGCCAGCAGTCCCAAAGGACTAGCGGGGGGGATCTTAGAAAGTGCGCAGTATTTT. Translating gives CASSPKGLAGGILESAQYF.

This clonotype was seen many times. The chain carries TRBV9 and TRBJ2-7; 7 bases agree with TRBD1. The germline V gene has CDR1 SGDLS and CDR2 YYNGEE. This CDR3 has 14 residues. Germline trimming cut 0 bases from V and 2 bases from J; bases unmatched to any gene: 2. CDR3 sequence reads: CASSVGRGTYEQYF. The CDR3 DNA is TGTGCCAGCAGCGTAGGCAGGGGGACCTACGAGCAGTACTTC.

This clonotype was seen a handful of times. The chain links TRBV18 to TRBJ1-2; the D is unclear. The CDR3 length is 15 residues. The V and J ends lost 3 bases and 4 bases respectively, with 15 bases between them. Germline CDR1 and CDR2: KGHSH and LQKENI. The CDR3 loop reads CASSPRGDIGYGYTF. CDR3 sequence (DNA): TGTGCCAGCTCACCGCGCGGGGATATCGGCTATGGCTACACCTTC.

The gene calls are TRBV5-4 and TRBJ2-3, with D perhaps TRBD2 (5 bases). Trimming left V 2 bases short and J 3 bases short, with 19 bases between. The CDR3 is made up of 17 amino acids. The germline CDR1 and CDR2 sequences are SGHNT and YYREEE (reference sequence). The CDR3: CASSFVGRTQLTDTQYF. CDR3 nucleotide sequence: TGTGCCAGCAGCTTCGTTGGGAGAACCCAGTTAACAGATACGCAGTATTTT.

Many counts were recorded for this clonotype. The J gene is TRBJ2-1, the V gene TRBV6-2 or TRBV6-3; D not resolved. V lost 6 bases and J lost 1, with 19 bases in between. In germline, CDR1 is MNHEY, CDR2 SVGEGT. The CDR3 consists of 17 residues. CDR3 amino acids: CASSPVFELGSYNEQFF. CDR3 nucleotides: TGTGCCAGCAGCCCTGTTTTTGAACTCGGATCCTACAATGAGCAGTTCTTC.